This entry is about one T cell receptor (beta chain). The antigen is unknown. The sample comes from a study of T-cell memory formation after mild COVID-19. Broader study findings: CD4+ bias marked clones expanding day 15 to 37, unlike balanced contracting clones.

TCRdb reanalysed the 5' RACE reads using MiXCR and keeps one entry per CDR3 protein. The table has roughly 100,000 distinct CDR3 sequences, around 13% seen once; the top ten hold around 27%. The CDR3 spans 14 residues. Germline lookup yields CDR1 SNHLY and CDR2 FYNNEI. V gave up 7 bases and J gave up 1 base; unmatched junction bases: 7. Sequencing was performed on PBMCs or a T cell subset sorted from them (not recorded which). This chain uses TRBV2 with TRBJ2-7, with 7 bases identical to TRBD1. The receptor comes from an adult woman who had mild COVID-19 (a few samples of this study predate the infection). Cell type and time point are not known. CDR3 in amino acids: CASTGTAPSYEQYF. The CDR3 nucleotides are TGTGCCAGCACCGGGACAGCCCCTTCCTACGAGCAGTACTTC.